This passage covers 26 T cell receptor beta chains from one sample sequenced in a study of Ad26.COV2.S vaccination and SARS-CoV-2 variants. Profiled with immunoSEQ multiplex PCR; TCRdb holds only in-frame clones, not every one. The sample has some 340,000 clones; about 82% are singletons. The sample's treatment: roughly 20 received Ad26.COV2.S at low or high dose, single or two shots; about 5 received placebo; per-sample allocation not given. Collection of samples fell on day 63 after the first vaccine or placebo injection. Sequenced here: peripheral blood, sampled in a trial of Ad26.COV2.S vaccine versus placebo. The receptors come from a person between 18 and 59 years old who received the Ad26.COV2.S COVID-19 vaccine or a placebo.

This chain's CDR3 is CATKGAYTEAFF. The CDR3 region has the DNA TGTGCCACCAAAGGGGCGTACACTGAAGCTTTCTTT. V usage is TRBV24-1 and J usage is TRBJ1-1; D is perhaps TRBD1 (5 bases). V was clipped by 8 bases and J by 3 bases, with 9 bases between them. Germline V lookup: CDR1 KGHDR, CDR2 SFDVKD. The CDR3 runs 12 residues.

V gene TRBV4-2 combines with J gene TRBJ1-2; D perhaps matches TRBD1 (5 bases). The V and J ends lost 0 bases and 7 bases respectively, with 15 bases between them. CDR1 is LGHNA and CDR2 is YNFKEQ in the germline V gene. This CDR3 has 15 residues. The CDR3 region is CASSQDTGGIGGYTF. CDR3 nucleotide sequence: TGTGCCAGCAGCCAAGATACTGGGGGGATCGGTGGCTACACCTTC.

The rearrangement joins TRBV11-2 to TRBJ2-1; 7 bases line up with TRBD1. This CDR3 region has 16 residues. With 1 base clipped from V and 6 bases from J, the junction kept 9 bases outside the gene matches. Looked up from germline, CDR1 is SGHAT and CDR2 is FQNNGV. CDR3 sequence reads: CASSLGTGLKLNEQFF. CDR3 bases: TGTGCCAGCAGCTTAGGGACAGGATTAAAGCTCAATGAGCAGTTCTTC. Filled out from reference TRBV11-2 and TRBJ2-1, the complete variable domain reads EAGVAQSPRYKIIEKRQSVAFWCNPISGHATLYWYQQILGQGPKLLIQFQNNGVVDDSQLPKDRFSAERLKGVDSTLKIQPAKLEDSAVYLCASSLGTGLKLNEQFFGPGTRLTVL.

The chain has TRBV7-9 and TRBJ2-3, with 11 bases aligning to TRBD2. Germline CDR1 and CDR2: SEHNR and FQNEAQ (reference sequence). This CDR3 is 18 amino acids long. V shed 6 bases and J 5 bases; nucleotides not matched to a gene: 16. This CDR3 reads CASRTHHITSGGRDTQYF. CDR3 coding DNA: TGTGCCAGCAGAACTCACCATATAACTAGCGGGGGCAGAGATACGCAGTATTTT.

The CDR3 sequence is CASSVAGANGELFF. The DNA for the CDR3 is TGTGCCAGCAGCGTAGCGGGGGCGAACGGGGAGCTGTTTTTT. This chain connects TRBV9 to TRBJ2-2; either TRBD1 or TRBD2 may fit D (6 bases each). Germline-derived CDR1 and CDR2 are SGDLS and YYNGEE. The ends were cut back, 0 bases at V and 7 bases at J, with 10 bases in the middle. This CDR3 spans 14 amino acids.

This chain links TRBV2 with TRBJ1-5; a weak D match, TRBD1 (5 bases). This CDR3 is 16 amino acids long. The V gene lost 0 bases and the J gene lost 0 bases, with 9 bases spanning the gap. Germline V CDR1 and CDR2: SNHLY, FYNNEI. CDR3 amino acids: CASSEAAGYSNQPQHF. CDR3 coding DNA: TGTGCCAGCAGTGAAGCGGCAGGGTATAGCAATCAGCCCCAGCATTTT.

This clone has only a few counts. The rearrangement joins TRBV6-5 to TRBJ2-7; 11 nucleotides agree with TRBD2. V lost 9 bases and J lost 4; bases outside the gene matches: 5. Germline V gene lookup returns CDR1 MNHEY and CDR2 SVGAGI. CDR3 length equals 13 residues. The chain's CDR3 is CARPWTSGYEQYF. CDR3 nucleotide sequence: TGTGCCAGACCCTGGACTAGCGGGTACGAGCAGTACTTC.

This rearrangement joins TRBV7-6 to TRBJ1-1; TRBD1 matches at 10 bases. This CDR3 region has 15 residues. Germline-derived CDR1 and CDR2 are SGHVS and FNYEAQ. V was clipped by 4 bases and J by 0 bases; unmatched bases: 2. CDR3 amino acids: CASSSGQGMNTEAFF. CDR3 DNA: TGTGCCAGCAGCTCGGGACAGGGGATGAACACTGAAGCTTTCTTT.

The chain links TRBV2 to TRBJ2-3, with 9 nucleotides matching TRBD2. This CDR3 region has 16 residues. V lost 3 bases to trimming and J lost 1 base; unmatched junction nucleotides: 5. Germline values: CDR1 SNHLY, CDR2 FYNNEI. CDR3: CASSEGAGGRTDTQYF. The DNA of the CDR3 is TGTGCCAGCAGTGAGGGAGCGGGGGGCCGCACAGATACGCAGTATTTT.

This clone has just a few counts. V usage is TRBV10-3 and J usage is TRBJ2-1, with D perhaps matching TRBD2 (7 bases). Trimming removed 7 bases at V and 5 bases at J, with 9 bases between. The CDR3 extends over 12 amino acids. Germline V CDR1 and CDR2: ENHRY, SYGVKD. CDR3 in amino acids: CAIKGGNNEQFF. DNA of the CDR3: TGTGCCATCAAGGGGGGGAACAATGAGCAGTTCTTC.

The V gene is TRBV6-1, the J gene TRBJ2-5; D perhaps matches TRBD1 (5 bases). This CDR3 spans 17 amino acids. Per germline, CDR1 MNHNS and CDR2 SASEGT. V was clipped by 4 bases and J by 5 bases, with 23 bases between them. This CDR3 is CASSVGWPGGRGETQYF. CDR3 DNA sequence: TGTGCCAGCAGTGTTGGGTGGCCCGGCGGAAGGGGTGAGACCCAGTACTTC.

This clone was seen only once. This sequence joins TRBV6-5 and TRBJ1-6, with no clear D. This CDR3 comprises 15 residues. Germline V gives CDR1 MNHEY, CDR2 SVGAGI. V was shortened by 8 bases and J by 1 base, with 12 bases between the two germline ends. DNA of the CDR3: TGTGCCAGCGACAAGGGTGAGTCCTATAATTCACCCCTCCACTTT. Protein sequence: CASDKGESYNSPLHF.

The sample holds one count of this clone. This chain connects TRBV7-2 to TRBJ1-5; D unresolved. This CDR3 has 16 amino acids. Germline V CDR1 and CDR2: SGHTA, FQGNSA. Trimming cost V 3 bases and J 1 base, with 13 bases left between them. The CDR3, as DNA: TGTGCCAGCAGCTTTCGTACCGGAGGCAGCAATCAGCCCCAGCATTTT. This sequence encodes CASSFRTGGSNQPQHF.

The CDR3 protein is CASSYRTGTYEQYF. CDR3 sequence (DNA): TGCGCCAGCAGCTACCGGACGGGCACCTACGAGCAGTACTTC. This chain connects TRBV5-1 to TRBJ2-7; D is uncertain. CDR1 and CDR2 (germline): SGHRS, YFSETQ. The CDR3 sequence is 14 residues long. Trimming cost V 3 bases and J 2 bases, with 12 bases left between them.

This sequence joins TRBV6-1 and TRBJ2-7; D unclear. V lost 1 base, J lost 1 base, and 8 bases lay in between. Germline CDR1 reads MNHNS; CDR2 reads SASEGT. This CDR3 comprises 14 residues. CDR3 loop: CASSEGWRSYEQYF. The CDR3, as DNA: TGTGCCAGCAGTGAAGGTTGGAGATCCTACGAGCAGTACTTC.

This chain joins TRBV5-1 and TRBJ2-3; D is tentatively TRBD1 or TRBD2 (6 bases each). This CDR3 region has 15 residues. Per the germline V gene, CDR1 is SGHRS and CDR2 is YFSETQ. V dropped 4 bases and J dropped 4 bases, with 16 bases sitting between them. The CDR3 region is CASSPIPGGPDTQYF. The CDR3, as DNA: TGCGCCAGCAGCCCTATACCTGGGGGGCCAGATACGCAGTATTTT.

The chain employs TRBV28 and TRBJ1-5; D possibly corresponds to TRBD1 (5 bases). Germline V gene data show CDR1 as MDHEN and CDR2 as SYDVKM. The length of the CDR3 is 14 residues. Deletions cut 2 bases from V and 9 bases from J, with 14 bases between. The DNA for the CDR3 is TGTGCCAGCAGTTTAGGGGGTGGTGCCTGGCCCCAGCATTTT. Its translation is CASSLGGGAWPQHF.

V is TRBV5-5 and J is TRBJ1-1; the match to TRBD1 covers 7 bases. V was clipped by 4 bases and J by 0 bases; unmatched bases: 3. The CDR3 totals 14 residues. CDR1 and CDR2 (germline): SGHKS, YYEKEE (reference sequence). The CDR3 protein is CASSRQGLNTEAFF. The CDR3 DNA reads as TGTGCCAGCAGCAGACAGGGATTGAACACTGAAGCTTTCTTT.

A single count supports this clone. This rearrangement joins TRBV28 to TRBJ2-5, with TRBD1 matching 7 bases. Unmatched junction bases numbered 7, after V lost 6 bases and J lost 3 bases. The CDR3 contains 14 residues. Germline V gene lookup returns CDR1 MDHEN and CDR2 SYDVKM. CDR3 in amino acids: CASRPGTVEETQYF. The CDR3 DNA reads TGTGCCAGCAGACCCGGGACAGTAGAAGAGACCCAGTACTTC.

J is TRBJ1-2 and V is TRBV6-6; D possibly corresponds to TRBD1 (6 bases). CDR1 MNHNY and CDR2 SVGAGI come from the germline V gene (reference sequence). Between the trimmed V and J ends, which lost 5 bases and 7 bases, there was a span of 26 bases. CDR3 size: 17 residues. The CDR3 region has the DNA TGTGCCAGCAGTCTGGGGGGGAGGGACACCGGCTACTCTGGCTACACCTTC. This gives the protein CASSLGGRDTGYSGYTF.

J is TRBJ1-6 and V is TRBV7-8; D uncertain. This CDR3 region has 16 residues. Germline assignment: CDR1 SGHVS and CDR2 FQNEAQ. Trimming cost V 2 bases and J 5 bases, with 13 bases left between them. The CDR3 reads CASSLSWGQDNSPLHF. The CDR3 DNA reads TGTGCCAGCAGCTTATCATGGGGTCAGGATAATTCACCCCTCCACTTT.

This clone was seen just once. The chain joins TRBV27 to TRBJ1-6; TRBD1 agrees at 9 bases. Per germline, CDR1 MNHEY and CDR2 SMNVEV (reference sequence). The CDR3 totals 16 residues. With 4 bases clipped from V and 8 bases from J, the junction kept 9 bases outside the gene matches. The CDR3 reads CASSSMGQGHHSPLHF. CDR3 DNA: TGTGCCAGCAGTTCCATGGGACAGGGTCATCATTCACCCCTCCACTTT.

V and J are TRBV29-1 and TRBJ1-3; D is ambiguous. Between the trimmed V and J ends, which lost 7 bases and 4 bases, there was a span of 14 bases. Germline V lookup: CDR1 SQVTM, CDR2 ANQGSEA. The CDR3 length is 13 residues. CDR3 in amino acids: CSAGSGLGNTIYF. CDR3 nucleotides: TGCAGCGCCGGTAGCGGACTCGGAAACACCATATATTTT.

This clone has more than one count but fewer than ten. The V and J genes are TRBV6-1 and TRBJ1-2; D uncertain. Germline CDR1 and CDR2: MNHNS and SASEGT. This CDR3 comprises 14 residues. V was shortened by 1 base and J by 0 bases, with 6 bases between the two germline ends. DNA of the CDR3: TGTGCCAGCAGTGAAGTTCGCACTAACTATGGCTACACCTTC. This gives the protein CASSEVRTNYGYTF.

The DNA for the CDR3 is TGTGCCAGCAGCCAAGTTGGAGCTTCTAATGAAAAACTGTTTTTT. It specifies CASSQVGASNEKLFF. The V and J genes are TRBV14 and TRBJ1-4; no definite D call. Germline V gene lookup returns CDR1 SGHDN and CDR2 FVKESK. V gave up 1 base and J gave up 3 bases, with 9 bases separating them. The length of the CDR3 is 15 residues.

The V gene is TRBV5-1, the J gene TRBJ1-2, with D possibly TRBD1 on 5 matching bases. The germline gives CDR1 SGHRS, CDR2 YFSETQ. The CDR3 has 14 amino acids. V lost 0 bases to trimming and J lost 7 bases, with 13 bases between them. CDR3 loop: CASSLDPEGSGYTF. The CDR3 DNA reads TGCGCCAGCAGCTTGGATCCCGAGGGGAGTGGCTACACCTTC.